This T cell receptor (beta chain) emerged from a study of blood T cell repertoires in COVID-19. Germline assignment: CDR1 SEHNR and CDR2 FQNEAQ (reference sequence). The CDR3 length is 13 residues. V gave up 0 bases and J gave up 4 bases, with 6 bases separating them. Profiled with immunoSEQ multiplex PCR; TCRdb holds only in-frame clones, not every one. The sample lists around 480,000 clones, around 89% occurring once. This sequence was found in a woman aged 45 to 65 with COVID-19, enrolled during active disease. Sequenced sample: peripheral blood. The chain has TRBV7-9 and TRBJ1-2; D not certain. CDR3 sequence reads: CASSLAQSYGYTF. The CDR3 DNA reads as TGTGCCAGCAGCTTAGCGCAGTCCTATGGCTACACCTTC.